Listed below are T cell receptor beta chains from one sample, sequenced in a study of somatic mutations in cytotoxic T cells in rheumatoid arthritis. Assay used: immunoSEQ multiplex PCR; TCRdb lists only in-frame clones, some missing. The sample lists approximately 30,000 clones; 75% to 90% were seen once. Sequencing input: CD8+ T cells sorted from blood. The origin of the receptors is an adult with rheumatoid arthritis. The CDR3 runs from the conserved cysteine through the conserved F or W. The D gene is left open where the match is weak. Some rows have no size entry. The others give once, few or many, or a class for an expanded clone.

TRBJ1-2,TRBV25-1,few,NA,CASSDGTFYGYTF,TGTGCCAGCAGTGATGGGACCTTCTATGGCTACACCTTC
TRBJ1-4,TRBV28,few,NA,CASNPVGVEKLFF,TGTGCCAGCAACCCTGTGGGGGTTGAAAAACTGTTTTTT
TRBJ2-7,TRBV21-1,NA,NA,CASSNLWTGGREQYF,TGTGCCAGCAGCAACCTCTGGACAGGGGGCCGGGAGCAGTACTTC
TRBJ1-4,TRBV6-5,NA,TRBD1,CASGDRGTNEKLFF,TGTGCTTCCGGGGACAGGGGAACTAATGAAAAACTGTTTTTT
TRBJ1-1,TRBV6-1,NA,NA,CASSEETGVGTEAFF,TGTGCCAGCAGTGAAGAAACTGGGGTAGGCACTGAAGCTTTCTTT
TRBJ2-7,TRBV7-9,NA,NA,CASSTTSSYEQYF,TGTGCCAGCAGCACAACCAGCTCCTACGAGCAGTACTTC
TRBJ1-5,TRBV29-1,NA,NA,CSVVEEYNQPQHF,TGCAGCGTTGTGGAGGAGTACAATCAGCCCCAGCATTTT
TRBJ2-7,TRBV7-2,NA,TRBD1,CASSLGQGASEQYF,TGTGCCAGCAGCCTCGGACAGGGGGCTTCCGAGCAGTACTTC
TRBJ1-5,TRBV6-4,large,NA,CASSDSGGNQPQHF,TGTGCCAGCAGTGACTCAGGGGGCAATCAGCCCCAGCATTTT
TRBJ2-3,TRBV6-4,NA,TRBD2,CASSVSGGATDTQYF,TGTGCCAGCAGTGTTAGCGGGGGTGCCACAGATACGCAGTATTTT
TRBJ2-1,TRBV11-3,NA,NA,CASGTLYNEQFF,TGTGCCAGCGGGACCCTCTACAATGAGCAGTTCTTC
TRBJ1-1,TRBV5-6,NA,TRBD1,CASSTRQGSLNTEAFF,TGTGCCAGCAGCACCCGACAGGGGAGCCTGAACACTGAAGCTTTCTTT
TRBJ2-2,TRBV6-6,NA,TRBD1,CASSYSAGGSGELFF,TGTGCCAGCAGTTACTCGGCAGGGGGCTCCGGGGAGCTGTTTTTT
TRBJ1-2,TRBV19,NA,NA,CASSGMADTLNPNYGYTF,TGTGCCAGCAGTGGAATGGCGGACACCTTAAATCCAAACTATGGCTACACCTTC
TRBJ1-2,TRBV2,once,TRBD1,CASSDTRDRATLGYGYTF,TGTGCCAGCAGTGACACCCGGGACAGGGCAACCTTAGGGTATGGCTACACCTTC
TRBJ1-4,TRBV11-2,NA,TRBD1,CASSITGDAEKLFF,TGTGCCAGCAGCATAACAGGGGACGCTGAAAAACTGTTTTTT